The 12 T cell receptor beta chains below all came from one sample that was sequenced in a study of beta chain features in type 1 diabetes. Reverse transcribing all isolated RNA meant expressed TCRB transcripts were sequenced. The repertoire was sequenced with immunoSEQ multiplex PCR; TCRdb's copy has only in-frame clones and lacks some. The data contain about 900,000 clones, roughly 15% of them singletons. Material for sequencing was naive CD4+ T cells from blood. The receptors were sampled from a woman younger than 35 in good health.

This sequence joins TRBV2 and TRBJ1-3; 8 nucleotides match TRBD1. Germline CDR1 is SNHLY and CDR2 is FYNNEI. CDR3 length: 15 amino acids. The V gene end was trimmed by 6 bases and the J gene end by 3 bases; junction bases not matched to a gene: 7. In DNA form, the CDR3 reads TGTGCCAGCAGCGCATCGACAGGGGTTGGAAACACCATATATTTT. Protein product: CASSASTGVGNTIYF.

The chain uses TRBV9 and TRBJ2-1, with 8 bases fitting TRBD2. The CDR3 runs to 16 residues. CDR1 is SGDLS, CDR2 YYNGEE, per germline. The ends lost 0 bases at V and 5 bases at J; junction bases unmatched: 7. The CDR3 loop reads CASSVGYLAGNNEQFF. The CDR3 DNA sequence: TGTGCCAGCAGCGTAGGATACTTAGCGGGAAACAATGAGCAGTTCTTC.

This clone was seen a handful of times. Here the CDR3 DNA reads TGTGCCAGCAGCTTAGGGGACAGGGGGTACGAGCAGTACTTC. Its translation is CASSLGDRGYEQYF. The chain has TRBV11-2 and TRBJ2-7, with 11 bases identical to TRBD1. The CDR3 loop spans 14 amino acids. Germline V gene sequence: CDR1 SGHAT, CDR2 FQNNGV. With V trimmed by 1 base and J by 4 bases, 0 bases remained unmatched.

This CDR3 is CASSLGLAEGETQYF. The CDR3 DNA reads as TGTGCCAGCAGCCTAGGACTAGCTGAGGGAGAGACCCAGTACTTC. The chain employs TRBV7-3 and TRBJ2-5; 8 bases are a match to TRBD2. With 5 bases clipped from V and 4 bases from J, the junction kept 9 bases outside the gene matches. Germline V CDR1 and CDR2: SGHTA, FQGTGA. CDR3 length: 15 residues.

This rearrangement joins TRBV5-1 to TRBJ2-3; TRBD2 agrees at 8 bases. CDR3 length: 16 amino acids. V shed 2 bases and J 2 bases; nucleotides not matched to a gene: 7. Per germline, CDR1 SGHRS and CDR2 YFSETQ. The CDR3 DNA reads as TGCGCCAGCAGCTTCGGACTAGCTGGGAACACAGATACGCAGTATTTT. Its translation: CASSFGLAGNTDTQYF.

This chain joins TRBV13 and TRBJ2-7; the match to TRBD1 covers 11 bases. V shed 5 bases, J shed 7 bases, and the junction held 13 bases outside the gene matches. Germline V CDR1 and CDR2: PRHDT, FYEKMQ (reference sequence). The CDR3 is 16 residues long. CDR3 nucleotide sequence: TGTGCCAGCAGCCCCCGTCATGGGACAGGGGGACAGGAGCAGTACTTC. It encodes CASSPRHGTGGQEQYF.

This clone turned up a few times. The genes are TRBV2 and TRBJ2-1; possibly TRBD1 for D (6 bases). V lost 7 bases and J lost 8, with 18 bases in between. The CDR3 runs 14 residues. Germline CDR1 reads SNHLY; CDR2 reads FYNNEI. As DNA, the CDR3 is TGTGCCAGCAACTCCCGGGGTGCAGGGGATGAGCAGTTCTTC. This codes for CASNSRGAGDEQFF.

Comment on this clone: The sample has other DNA sequences that encode this CDR3 too. V is TRBV6-5 and J is TRBJ1-5, with 9 positions matching TRBD1. J lost 2 bases, V lost 2 bases, and 1 base had no gene match. CDR1 is MNHEY, CDR2 SVGAGI, per germline. The CDR3 covers 15 residues. The CDR3 nucleotides read TGTGCCAGCAGTTACCGGACAGGGGGCAATCAGCCCCAGCATTTT. Residues: CASSYRTGGNQPQHF.

This clone was observed a few times. V usage is TRBV7-2 and J usage is TRBJ2-3; the match to TRBD2 covers 11 bases. The germline V gene has CDR1 SGHTA and CDR2 FQGNSA. J was trimmed by 13 bases and V by 4 bases; bases with no gene match: 7. The CDR3 extends over 13 amino acids. CDR3 sequence reads: CASSSTPGLAEYF. The DNA of the CDR3 is TGTGCCAGCAGCTCCACCCCGGGACTAGCGGAGTATTTT.

This clone has more than one count but fewer than ten. The chain recombines TRBV5-4 with TRBJ2-7; D call uncertain. The CDR3 sequence is 13 residues long. From germline, CDR1 is SGHNT and CDR2 YYREEE (reference sequence). Trimming took off 4 bases at V and 7 bases at J, with 15 bases between the two ends. The chain's CDR3 is CASSQDPLREQYF. The DNA for the CDR3 is TGTGCCAGCAGCCAGGACCCCTTACGAGAGCAGTACTTC.

The DNA of the CDR3 is TGTGCCGCATCTCACGGGGAGACAATCTACAATGAGCAGTTCTTC. It is translated as CAASHGETIYNEQFF. This chain connects TRBV10-3 to TRBJ2-1; D possibly corresponds to TRBD2 (5 bases). Germline CDR1 is ENHRY and CDR2 is SYGVKD. This CDR3 has 15 residues. Trimming removed 11 bases at V and 3 bases at J, with 20 bases between.

The chain joins TRBV4-3 to TRBJ2-7; 7 bases map to TRBD2. Trimming cost V 2 bases and J 0 bases; bases outside gene matches: 7. The CDR3 is 16 amino acids. Germline V gene sequence: CDR1 LGHNA, CDR2 YSLEER. CDR3 region: CASSQSPSGFSYEQYF. The DNA for the CDR3 is TGCGCCAGCAGCCAAAGCCCTAGCGGCTTCTCCTACGAGCAGTACTTC.